This T cell receptor beta chain was recovered during a study of cytomegalovirus exposure and HLA in healthy donors. Findings and limits, study-wide: A later analysis by the authors found several of the most significant clusters apparently linked to common viral pathogens.

V dropped 6 bases and J dropped 6 bases, with 11 bases sitting between them. CDR3 length: 12 amino acids. The V gene's germline CDR1 is SNHLY and CDR2 FYNNEI. Use of 60 Vbeta and 13 Jbeta primers characterized the PCR. The assay was immunoSEQ multiplex PCR, and TCRdb's table has in-frame clones only and misses some. The sample yields about 160,000 clones, approximately 73% seen once. Of note for this clone: The antigen is unknown.

This chain connects TRBV2 to TRBJ1-2, with TRBD1 as a possible D gene (5 bases). This receptor was identified in a man aged 50 or older in good health and CMV-seronegative. The sample was PBMCs. The CDR3 reads CASRGLGDGYTF. In DNA form, the CDR3 reads TGTGCCAGCAGGGGGCTAGGAGATGGCTACACCTTC.